The 19 T cell receptor beta chains given below trace back to one sample, sequenced in a study of T cells of healthy individuals listed by TCRdb under 2018. Library construction relied on 5' RACE. The listed sequencing device is Illumina MiSeq. The public reads were reanalyzed by TCRdb: fastp trimming at Q25, MiXCR alignment, in-frame beta chains only. One record per CDR3 amino acid sequence lists the most common genes and DNA. The sample records about 96,000 distinct CDR3 sequences, roughly 18% of which are singletons. About 6% of the sample rests with the top ten. Every receptor here comes from a human donor in good health.

In this sample, this clonotype turned up many times. The rearrangement uses TRBV7-9 and TRBJ1-2; D unresolved. V was shortened by 5 bases and J by 5 bases, with 6 bases between the two germline ends. The CDR3 runs to 11 residues. Germline V gives CDR1 SEHNR, CDR2 FQNEAQ (reference sequence). CDR3 bases: TGTGCCAGCAGCCAGGAGTATGGCTACACCTTC. It yields the protein CASSQEYGYTF.

CDR3 in amino acids: CASSQGWGSGGEQYF. The CDR3 bases are TGTGCCAGCAGCCAAGGATGGGGTAGCGGGGGCGAGCAGTACTTC. This chain connects TRBV3-1 to TRBJ2-7, with TRBD2 matching 9 bases. The CDR3 totals 15 residues. From germline, CDR1 is LGHDT and CDR2 YNNKEL (reference sequence). V lost 1 base and J lost 6; bases outside the gene matches: 7.

This clonotype appeared a few times. The rearrangement links TRBV7-2 to TRBJ1-4; TRBD1 might be the D (6 bases). Germline assignment: CDR1 SGHTA and CDR2 FQGNSA. There are 15 residues in the CDR3. Trimming shortened V by 2 bases and J by 11 bases, and 18 bases separated the two germline ends. CDR3 nucleotides: TGTGCCAGCAGCTTATACGGGACACAGCCGGAGAAACTGTTTTTT. It codes for CASSLYGTQPEKLFF. Combining the CDR3 with reference TRBV7-2 and TRBJ1-4 gives the whole variable domain GAGVSQSPSNKVTEKGKDVELRCDPISGHTALYWYRQSLGQGLEFLIYFQGNSAPDKSGLPSDRFSAERTGGSVSTLTIQRTQQEDSAVYLCASSLYGTQPEKLFFGSGTQLSVL.

The chain recombines TRBV11-2 with TRBJ2-7; 12 bases fit TRBD1. The CDR3 loop spans 16 amino acids. Germline V CDR1 and CDR2: SGHAT, FQNNGV. V lost 3 bases and J lost 3; bases outside the gene matches: 6. As DNA, the CDR3 is TGTGCCAGCAGCTTTTTCGGGACAGGGGGCGTCTACGAGCAGTACTTC. Amino acid sequence: CASSFFGTGGVYEQYF.

This chain uses TRBV7-9 with TRBJ1-2; 12 positions match TRBD1. J gave up 7 bases and V 5 bases, and 11 bases lay outside the gene matches. CDR3 length: 16 amino acids. The V gene's germline CDR1 is SEHNR and CDR2 FQNEAQ (reference sequence). CDR3 region: CASSAGTGTGGFGYTF. CDR3 in DNA: TGTGCCAGCAGCGCGGGGACTGGGACAGGGGGCTTTGGCTACACCTTC. The full variable domain, in which reference TRBV7-9 and TRBJ1-2 provide the parts outside the CDR3, is DTGVSQNPRHKITKRGQNVTFRCDPISEHNRLYWYRQTLGQGPEFLTYFQNEAQLEKSRLLSDRFSAERPKGSFSTLEIQRTEQGDSAMYLCASSAGTGTGGFGYTFGSGTRLTVV.

This clonotype has a count of ten or more. V gene TRBV20-1 combines with J gene TRBJ2-3, with a weak D call TRBD2 (6 bases). Germline V CDR1 and CDR2: DFQATT, SNEGSKA (reference sequence). CDR3 length: 14 residues. The CDR3 sequence is CSVLSGVGTDTQYF. The CDR3 DNA reads TGCAGCGTCTTGTCGGGAGTGGGTACAGATACGCAGTATTTT.

The V and J genes are TRBV24-1 and TRBJ1-5; D may be TRBD1 (6 bases). The germline CDR1 and CDR2 sequences are KGHDR and SFDVKD. V shed 8 bases and J shed 0 bases, with 10 bases lying between them. This CDR3 has 14 residues. The CDR3 nucleotides are TGTGCCACCAAGGACAGCAATAGCAATCAGCCCCAGCATTTT. Amino acids: CATKDSNSNQPQHF.

This clonotype came up many times. V usage is TRBV15 and J usage is TRBJ2-7; D is unresolved. The CDR3 sequence is 12 residues long. Deletions cut 1 base from V and 6 bases from J, with 7 bases between. The V gene's germline CDR1 is LNHNV and CDR2 YYDKDF (reference sequence). CDR3 in DNA: TGTGCCACCAGCAGAGCCGATGCCGAGCAGTACTTC. It encodes CATSRADAEQYF.

This clonotype was seen repeatedly, ten times or more. The V and J genes are TRBV20-1 and TRBJ1-5; D call uncertain. V shed 6 bases and J shed 3 bases, with 12 bases lying between them. The CDR3 length is 13 residues. Germline V gene sequence: CDR1 DFQATT, CDR2 SNEGSKA (reference sequence). CDR3 loop: CSASPSNNQPQHF. CDR3 nucleotide sequence: TGCAGTGCCTCGCCCAGCAACAATCAGCCCCAGCATTTT.

J is TRBJ2-7 and V is TRBV20-1, with D tentatively TRBD2 (6 bases). Between the trimmed V and J ends, which lost 6 bases and 6 bases, there was a span of 15 bases. Germline lookup yields CDR1 DFQATT and CDR2 SNEGSKA (reference sequence). The CDR3 spans 12 residues. CDR3 amino acids: CSATRESGEQYF. CDR3 DNA: TGCAGTGCCACCCGGGAGTCGGGCGAGCAGTACTTC.

V gene TRBV4-1 combines with J gene TRBJ2-2; 7 bases are shared with TRBD1. The CDR3 runs to 16 residues. The V and J ends lost 4 bases and 4 bases, in that order; junction bases with no gene match: 9. From germline, CDR1 is MGHRA and CDR2 YSYEKL. CDR3 nucleotides: TGCGCCAGCAGCCCCCGAGGGGGCTCTGGCACCGGGGAGCTGTTTTTT. It encodes CASSPRGGSGTGELFF.

This clonotype was detected ten times or more. The chain employs TRBV19 and TRBJ2-1; 7 bases match TRBD2. From germline, CDR1 is LNHDA and CDR2 SQIVND (reference sequence). V lost 5 bases to trimming and J lost 9 bases; unmatched junction nucleotides: 4. The CDR3 extends over 12 amino acids. The CDR3 loop reads CASSGLEPEQFF. The CDR3 bases are TGTGCCAGTAGTGGACTAGAGCCTGAGCAGTTCTTC.

This clonotype was recorded many times. The V call is TRBV4-2, the J call TRBJ2-7; 10 nucleotides align to TRBD2. The CDR3 sequence is 16 residues long. Germline V CDR1 and CDR2: LGHNA, YNFKEQ. The J segment lost 6 bases and the V segment lost 0 bases, leaving 8 bases of the junction unmatched. For the CDR3, the DNA is TGTGCCAGCAGCCAAGATTGGGTTACTAGCGGGACCGAGCAGTACTTC. Residues: CASSQDWVTSGTEQYF.

This clonotype has only a few counts. V is TRBV29-1 and J is TRBJ2-5; the D is unclear. The CDR3 contains 11 residues. Germline assignment: CDR1 SQVTM and CDR2 ANQGSEA. Trimming took 0 bases from V and 6 from J, leaving 5 bases between them. The CDR3 here is CSVEDGKTQYF. The CDR3, as DNA: TGCAGCGTTGAAGACGGAAAGACCCAGTACTTC.

This rearrangement joins TRBV20-1 to TRBJ2-1, with D perhaps matching TRBD1 (5 bases). Trimming removed 6 bases from V and 4 bases from J, with 16 bases in between. CDR3 size: 14 residues. Germline V gene sequence: CDR1 DFQATT, CDR2 SNEGSKA (reference sequence). The CDR3 region is CSAALARGYNEQFF. Written as DNA, the CDR3 is TGCAGTGCCGCACTGGCTAGGGGATACAATGAGCAGTTCTTC.

V usage is TRBV5-1 and J usage is TRBJ2-7, with D tentatively TRBD1 (6 bases). Germline V gene sequence: CDR1 SGHRS, CDR2 YFSETQ. With 4 bases removed from V and 0 bases from J, the gap between germline ends came to 17 bases. The CDR3 runs 16 residues. CDR3 coding DNA: TGCGCCAGCAGCCCGGAGGTGGGACAATACTCCTACGAGCAGTACTTC. It specifies CASSPEVGQYSYEQYF.

This clonotype was found a few times. This rearrangement joins TRBV28 to TRBJ2-7; 10 positions match TRBD2. There are 14 residues in the CDR3. Trimming at V came to 5 bases and at J to 3 bases, leaving 4 bases not matched to a gene. Germline V gives CDR1 MDHEN, CDR2 SYDVKM. Written as DNA, the CDR3 is TGTGCCAGCAGTATCCGGACTAGCGGCTACGAGCAGTACTTC. This translates into CASSIRTSGYEQYF.

There are many counts of this clonotype. The J gene is TRBJ2-2, the V gene TRBV20-1; D uncertain. Germline CDR1 reads DFQATT; CDR2 reads SNEGSKA (reference sequence). V lost 0 bases, J lost 5 bases, and 10 bases lay in between. The CDR3 consists of 14 residues. CDR3 sequence: CSARDFDKTGELFF. The CDR3 DNA reads TGCAGTGCTAGAGATTTTGATAAAACCGGGGAGCTGTTTTTT.

Many counts were recorded for this clonotype. The rearrangement uses TRBV27 and TRBJ2-6; 14 nucleotides align to TRBD2. The CDR3 is 18 residues long. Germline CDR1 MNHEY, CDR2 SMNVEV (reference sequence). J lost 2 bases, V lost 5 bases, and 5 bases had no gene match. The CDR3 nucleotides are TGTGCCAGCAGTCCGGGACTAGCGGGAGTCCCTGGGGCCAACGTCCTGACTTTC. Its translation is CASSPGLAGVPGANVLTF.